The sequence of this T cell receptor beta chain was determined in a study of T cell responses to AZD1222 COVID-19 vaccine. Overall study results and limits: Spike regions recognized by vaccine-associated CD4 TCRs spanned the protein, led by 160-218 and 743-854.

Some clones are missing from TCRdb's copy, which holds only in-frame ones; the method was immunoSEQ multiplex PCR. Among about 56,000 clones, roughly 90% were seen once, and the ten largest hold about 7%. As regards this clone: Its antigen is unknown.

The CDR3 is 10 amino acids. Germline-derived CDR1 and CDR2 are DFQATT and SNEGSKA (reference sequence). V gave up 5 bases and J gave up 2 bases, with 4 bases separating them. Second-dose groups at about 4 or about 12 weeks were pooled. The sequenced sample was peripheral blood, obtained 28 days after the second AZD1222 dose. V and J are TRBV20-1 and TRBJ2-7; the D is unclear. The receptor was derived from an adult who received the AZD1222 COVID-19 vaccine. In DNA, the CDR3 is TGCAGTGCTCCAACCTACGAGCAGTACTTC. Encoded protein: CSAPTYEQYF.